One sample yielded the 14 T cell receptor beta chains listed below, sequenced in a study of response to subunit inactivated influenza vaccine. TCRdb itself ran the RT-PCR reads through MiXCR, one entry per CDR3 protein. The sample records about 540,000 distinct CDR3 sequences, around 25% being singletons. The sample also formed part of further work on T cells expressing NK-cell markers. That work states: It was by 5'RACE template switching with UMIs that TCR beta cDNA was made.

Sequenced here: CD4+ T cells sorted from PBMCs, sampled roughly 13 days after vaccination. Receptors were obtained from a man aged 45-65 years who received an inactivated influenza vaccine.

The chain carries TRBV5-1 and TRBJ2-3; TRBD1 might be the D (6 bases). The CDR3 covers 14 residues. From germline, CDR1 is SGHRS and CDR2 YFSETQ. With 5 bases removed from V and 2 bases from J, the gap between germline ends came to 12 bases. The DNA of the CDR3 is TGCGCCAGCAGGGACAGAGTCCTCACAGATACGCAGTATTTT. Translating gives CASRDRVLTDTQYF.

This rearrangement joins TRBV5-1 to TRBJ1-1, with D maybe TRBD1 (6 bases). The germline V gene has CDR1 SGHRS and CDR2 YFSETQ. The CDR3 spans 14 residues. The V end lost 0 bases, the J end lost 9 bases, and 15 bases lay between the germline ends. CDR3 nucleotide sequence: TGCGCCAGCAGCTTGGAACAGGGCTCACTGAAAGCTTTCTTT. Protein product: CASSLEQGSLKAFF.

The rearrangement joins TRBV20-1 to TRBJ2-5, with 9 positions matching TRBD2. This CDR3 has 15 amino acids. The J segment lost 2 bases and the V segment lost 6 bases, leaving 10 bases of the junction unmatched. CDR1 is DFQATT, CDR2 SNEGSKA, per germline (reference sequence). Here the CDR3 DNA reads TGCAGTGCGGCTAAGCGGGCGGGGGGGCAAGAGACCCAGTACTTC. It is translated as CSAAKRAGGQETQYF.

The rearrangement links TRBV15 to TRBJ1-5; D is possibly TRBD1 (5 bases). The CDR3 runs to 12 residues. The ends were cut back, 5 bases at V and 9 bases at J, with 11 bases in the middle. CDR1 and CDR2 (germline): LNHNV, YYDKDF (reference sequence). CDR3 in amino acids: CATSAAGGPQHF. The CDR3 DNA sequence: TGTGCCACCAGCGCGGCTGGGGGGCCCCAGCATTTT.

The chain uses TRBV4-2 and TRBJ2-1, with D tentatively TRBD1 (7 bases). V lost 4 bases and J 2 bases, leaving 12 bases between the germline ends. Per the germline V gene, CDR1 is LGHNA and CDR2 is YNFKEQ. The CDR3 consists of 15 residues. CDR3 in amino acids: CASSPGGMTYNEQFF. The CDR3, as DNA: TGTGCCAGCAGCCCAGGGGGGATGACCTACAATGAGCAGTTCTTC.

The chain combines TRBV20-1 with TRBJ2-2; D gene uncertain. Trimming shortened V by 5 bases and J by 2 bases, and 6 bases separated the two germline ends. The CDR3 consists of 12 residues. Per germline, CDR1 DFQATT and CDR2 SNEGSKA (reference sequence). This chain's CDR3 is CSALSNTGELFF. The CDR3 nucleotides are TGCAGTGCTCTTAGTAACACCGGGGAGCTGTTTTTT.

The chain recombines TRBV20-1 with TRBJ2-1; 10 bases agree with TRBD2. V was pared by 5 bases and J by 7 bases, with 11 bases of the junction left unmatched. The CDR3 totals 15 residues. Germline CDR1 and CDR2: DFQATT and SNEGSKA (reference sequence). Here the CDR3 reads CSAPVPLAGKNEQFF. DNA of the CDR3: TGCAGTGCTCCTGTCCCACTAGCGGGGAAGAATGAGCAGTTCTTC.

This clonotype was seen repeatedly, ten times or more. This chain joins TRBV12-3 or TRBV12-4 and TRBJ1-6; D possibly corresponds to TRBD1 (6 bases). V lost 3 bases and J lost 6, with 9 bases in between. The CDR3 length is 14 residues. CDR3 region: CASSLQGGNSPLHF. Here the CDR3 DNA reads TGTGCCAGCAGTTTGCAAGGGGGTAATTCACCCCTCCACTTT.

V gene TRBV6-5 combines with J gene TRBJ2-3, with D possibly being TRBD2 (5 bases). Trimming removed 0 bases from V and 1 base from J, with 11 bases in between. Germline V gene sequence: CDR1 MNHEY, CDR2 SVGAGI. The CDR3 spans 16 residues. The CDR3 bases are TGTGCCAGCAGTTACTCTCTAGCAGCTGGCACAGATACGCAGTATTTT. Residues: CASSYSLAAGTDTQYF.

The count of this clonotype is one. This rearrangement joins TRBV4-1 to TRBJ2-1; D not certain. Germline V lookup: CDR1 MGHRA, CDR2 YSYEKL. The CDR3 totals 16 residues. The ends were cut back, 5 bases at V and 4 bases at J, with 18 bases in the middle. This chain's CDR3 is CASSSTVSSLYNEQFF. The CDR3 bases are TGCGCCAGCAGCAGCACAGTCTCCTCTTTATACAATGAGCAGTTCTTC.

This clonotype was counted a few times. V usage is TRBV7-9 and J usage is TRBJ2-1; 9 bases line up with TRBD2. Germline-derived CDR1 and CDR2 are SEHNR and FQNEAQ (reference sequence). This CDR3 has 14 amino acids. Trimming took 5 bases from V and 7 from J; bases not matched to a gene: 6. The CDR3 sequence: CASSRERGANEQFF. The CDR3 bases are TGTGCCAGCAGCCGCGAGCGGGGGGCAAATGAGCAGTTCTTC.

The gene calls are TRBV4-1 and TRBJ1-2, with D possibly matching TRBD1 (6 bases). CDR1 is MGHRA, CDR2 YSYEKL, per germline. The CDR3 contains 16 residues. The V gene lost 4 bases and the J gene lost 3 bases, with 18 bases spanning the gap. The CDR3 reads CASSRTGGAIDYGYTF. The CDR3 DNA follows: TGCGCCAGCAGCCGGACTGGGGGGGCCATTGACTATGGCTACACCTTC.

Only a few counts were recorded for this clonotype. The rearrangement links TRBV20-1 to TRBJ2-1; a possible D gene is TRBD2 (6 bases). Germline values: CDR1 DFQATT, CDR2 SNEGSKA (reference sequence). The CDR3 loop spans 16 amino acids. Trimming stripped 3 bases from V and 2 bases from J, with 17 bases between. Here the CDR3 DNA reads TGCAGTGCTAGGCCATTCGGGGGAAGCACCTACAATGAGCAGTTCTTC. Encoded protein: CSARPFGGSTYNEQFF.

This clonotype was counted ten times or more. The CDR3 reads CSVVGRQNYGYTF. The CDR3 nucleotides read TGCAGCGTTGTGGGGCGGCAAAACTATGGCTACACCTTC. This chain connects TRBV29-1 to TRBJ1-2; the D gene is possibly TRBD1 (5 bases). The germline V and J ends were trimmed by 4 bases and 2 bases, with 11 bases remaining between them. Germline assignment: CDR1 SQVTM and CDR2 ANQGSEA. The CDR3 is 13 residues long.